The clone carrying this TCR beta chain was counted a few times. Its antigen is not known. The genes are named according to mouse. The data were taken from a study of tissue T cells after allogeneic stem cell transplantation. Study results and limitations: Within patients, tissue anatomy strongly shaped TCR repertoire composition. Few T cell clones were shared across patients, but motif clusters showed tissue-specific shared signatures.

Here immunoSEQ multiplex PCR was the method, and the copy in TCRdb shows in-frame clones only, minus some. Seen here are over 7,000 clones, over 30% observed once, and the top ten hold 5.1%. Time point meaning: mouse harvest day 14 after allogeneic transplant. Mouse grafts combined 10^7 T-cell-depleted bone marrow cells with 10^6 splenic CD5+ T cells. Specimen: skin. The sequence was obtained from a female BALB/c mouse given C57BL/6 T cells with graft-versus-host disease after an allogeneic hematopoietic cell transplant.

The CDR3 bases that were read are TGTGCCAGCGGGGAGGGACTGGGCTATGAACAGTAC. Encoded protein: CASGEGLGYEQY. The CDR3 reads in full as CASGEGLGYEQYF. The V and J genes are TRBV13-2 and TRBJ2-7, with 9 bases lining up with TRBD2. The read ends 1 residue shy of where the CDR3 ends; the end is completed using the germline J gene. This CDR3 is 13 amino acids long. Losses at the gene ends were 5 bases for V and 3 bases for J; bases not matched to a gene: 3. CDR1 is NNHNN and CDR2 is SYGAGS in the germline V gene (reference sequence).